This TCR beta chain was sequenced during a study of identical twins. TCRdb passed the 5' RACE reads through MiXCR, listing each CDR3 protein once. The sample has approximately 260,000 distinct CDR3 sequences; around 8.3% are singletons. Everyone who gave samples was a healthy Caucasian. CDR3 length: 15 residues. Germline lookup yields CDR1 LNHNV and CDR2 YYDKDF (reference sequence). The V end lost 0 bases, the J end lost 2 bases, and 10 bases lay between the germline ends. Study-wide results and caveats: Fewer insertions were carried by abundant cord blood beta clonotypes, but none was seen in memory repertoires. In monozygotic twins, models underestimated the sharing of out-of-frame TCR alpha.

In the case of this clonotype: Its specificity is unknown.

The same sample was also used in a study of yellow fever vaccine responses in identical twins.

V usage is TRBV15 and J usage is TRBJ1-1; D call uncertain. Sequencing was performed on CD8+ T cells sorted from blood. This TCR was sampled from a young woman in good health. The CDR3, as DNA: TGTGCCACCAGCAGAGATAGGGCGGCAAACACTGAAGCTTTCTTT. Its translation: CATSRDRAANTEAFF.